The present TCR beta chain was sequenced within a study of regulatory T cells in long-lasting Graves disease. Trimming removed 1 base at V and 1 base at J, with 7 bases between. This CDR3 is built from 14 residues. Germline V gene data show CDR1 as LGHDT and CDR2 as YNNKEL (reference sequence). The sample holds many counts of this clonotype. Both iRepertoire HTBI primers and Arm-PCR of CDR3 regions were used to build the TCR beta libraries. TCRdb used MiXCR to reprocess the multiplex PCR reads, holding one entry per CDR3 protein. Here the sample spans around 450,000 distinct CDR3 sequences, about 15% being singletons. The sample's time point: newly diagnosed GD, antithyroid drugs for less than 3 months. Making the TCR library involved RNA that had been extracted from PBMCs. The sample also formed part of further work on T cells in Graves' hyperthyroidism and ophthalmopathy.

The TCR originated in a woman in her 40s with Graves disease. The rearrangement uses TRBV3-1 and TRBJ1-1; D is ambiguous. The sequences come from peripheral blood mononuclear cells (PBMCs), collected at new diagnosis, from a patient treated with antithyroid drugs. CDR3 DNA: TGTGCCAGCAGCCAAGTCCAGGCGAACACTGAAGCTTTCTTT. Translating it yields CASSQVQANTEAFF.